This record concerns one T cell receptor (beta chain) sequence. Its antigen is unknown. Base qualities are not at hand, and no much larger clone is one base apart. This specimen belongs to a study of graft-versus-host responses after intestinal transplantation (dated by TCRdb to the early 2020s). About the investigation overall: The transplants that recipients got were multivisceral, liver-intestinal, or isolated intestinal. A peak of at least 4% donor T cells among recipient peripheral blood mononuclear cells was the definition used for donor T cell macrochimerism. Every recipient was given anti-thymocyte globulin induction, followed by around three years of maintenance tacrolimus and steroids. Alloreactive clones were identified by sequencing pre-transplant mixed lymphocyte reaction products and comparing these products with unstimulated pre-transplant donor and recipient T cells. Samples from a few later patients were sequenced in-house on an Illumina MiSeq with MiXCR processing rather than by the commercial service. After intestinal transplantation, graft-versus-host and host-versus-graft alloreactive T cell clones were followed in the graft, circulation and bone marrow using bulk TCR-beta CDR3 sequencing. A cohort of about 26 intestinal transplant recipients, including one retransplant, was enrolled, and 3 patients lacking pretransplant specimens were excluded. Study-wide findings and limitations: Early after transplant, peak levels of circulating GvH clones were associated with declines in HvG clones. GvH clones were detected in recipient bone marrow, and some appeared earlier in ileal mucosa or blood, consistent with an intestinal mucosal origin. Conclusions were limited by the relatively low number and heterogeneity of intestinal transplant patients. Patients with donor T cell macrochimerism had high GvH to HvG T cell clonal ratios in their allografts.

To prepare the library, the immunoSEQ multiplex PCR assay was applied. In most patients, genomic DNA was isolated using the Qiagen DNeasy Blood and Tissue Kit and sent frozen to Adaptive Biotechnologies for TCR sequencing. For most patients, genomic DNA was subjected to high-throughput TCR-beta CDR3 sequencing by Adaptive Biotechnologies. The original methods were these. TCR sequencing data for 18 patients were retrieved from Adaptive's ImmunoSEQ software; a few other patients were processed with MiXCR and VDJtools. CD4 versus CD8 sorting errors were corrected by removing sequences found in both subsets at a frequency ratio below 5:1. CDR3 nucleotide sequences shared by donor and recipient were removed because the origin of these sequences could not be assigned. To be classed as alloreactive, a clone needed at least 2-fold expansion over unstimulated cells and a minimum CFSE-low frequency of 0.002% (template counts) or 0.001% (read counts). A clone was considered mappable if detected in the sequenced pre-transplant spleen, lymph node, or MLR CFSE-low populations of the donor or recipient. The cumulative frequency of alloreactive clones was calculated as a percentage of all sequences, weighted by copy number. In its TCRdb copy, this immuneACCESS table keeps in-frame sequences only and misses some clones. Where compared with another copy, unresolved V genes explain less than half of these, and the others have no known cause. The V and J calls and clone size come from that table; D and trimming were worked out from the DNA. The sample contains approximately 100,000 clones, almost 90% of them found a single time. Around 0.11% of the sample goes to the ten largest clones.

The sample's time point label is to be understood as: cells obtained before transplantation from donor or recipient. CD3+CD4+ and CD3+CD8+ populations were FACS-sorted from unstimulated pre-transplant donor and recipient cells taken from spleen or lymph nodes. The CDR3 numbers 14 residues from cysteine through phenylalanine. Solely the CDR3 DNA is kept, with 42 bases framed from the first base. CDR1 and CDR2, looked up from the germline V gene (reference sequence), are SEHNR and FQNEAQ. V and J are trimmed by 6 bases and 6 bases, and the gene matches miss 7 bases of the junction. This specimen consisted of unstimulated CD4+ T cells sorted from spleen or lymph node cells, obtained before intestinal transplant. Rearrangement joined TRBV7-9 to TRBJ2-7, and 11 junction bases match TRBD1. This sequence was found in a human donor who received an intestinal transplant. The DNA is TGTGCCAGCAGTTACAGGACAGGGGGCGCCGAGCAGTACTTC. It translates to CASSYRTGGAEQYF.